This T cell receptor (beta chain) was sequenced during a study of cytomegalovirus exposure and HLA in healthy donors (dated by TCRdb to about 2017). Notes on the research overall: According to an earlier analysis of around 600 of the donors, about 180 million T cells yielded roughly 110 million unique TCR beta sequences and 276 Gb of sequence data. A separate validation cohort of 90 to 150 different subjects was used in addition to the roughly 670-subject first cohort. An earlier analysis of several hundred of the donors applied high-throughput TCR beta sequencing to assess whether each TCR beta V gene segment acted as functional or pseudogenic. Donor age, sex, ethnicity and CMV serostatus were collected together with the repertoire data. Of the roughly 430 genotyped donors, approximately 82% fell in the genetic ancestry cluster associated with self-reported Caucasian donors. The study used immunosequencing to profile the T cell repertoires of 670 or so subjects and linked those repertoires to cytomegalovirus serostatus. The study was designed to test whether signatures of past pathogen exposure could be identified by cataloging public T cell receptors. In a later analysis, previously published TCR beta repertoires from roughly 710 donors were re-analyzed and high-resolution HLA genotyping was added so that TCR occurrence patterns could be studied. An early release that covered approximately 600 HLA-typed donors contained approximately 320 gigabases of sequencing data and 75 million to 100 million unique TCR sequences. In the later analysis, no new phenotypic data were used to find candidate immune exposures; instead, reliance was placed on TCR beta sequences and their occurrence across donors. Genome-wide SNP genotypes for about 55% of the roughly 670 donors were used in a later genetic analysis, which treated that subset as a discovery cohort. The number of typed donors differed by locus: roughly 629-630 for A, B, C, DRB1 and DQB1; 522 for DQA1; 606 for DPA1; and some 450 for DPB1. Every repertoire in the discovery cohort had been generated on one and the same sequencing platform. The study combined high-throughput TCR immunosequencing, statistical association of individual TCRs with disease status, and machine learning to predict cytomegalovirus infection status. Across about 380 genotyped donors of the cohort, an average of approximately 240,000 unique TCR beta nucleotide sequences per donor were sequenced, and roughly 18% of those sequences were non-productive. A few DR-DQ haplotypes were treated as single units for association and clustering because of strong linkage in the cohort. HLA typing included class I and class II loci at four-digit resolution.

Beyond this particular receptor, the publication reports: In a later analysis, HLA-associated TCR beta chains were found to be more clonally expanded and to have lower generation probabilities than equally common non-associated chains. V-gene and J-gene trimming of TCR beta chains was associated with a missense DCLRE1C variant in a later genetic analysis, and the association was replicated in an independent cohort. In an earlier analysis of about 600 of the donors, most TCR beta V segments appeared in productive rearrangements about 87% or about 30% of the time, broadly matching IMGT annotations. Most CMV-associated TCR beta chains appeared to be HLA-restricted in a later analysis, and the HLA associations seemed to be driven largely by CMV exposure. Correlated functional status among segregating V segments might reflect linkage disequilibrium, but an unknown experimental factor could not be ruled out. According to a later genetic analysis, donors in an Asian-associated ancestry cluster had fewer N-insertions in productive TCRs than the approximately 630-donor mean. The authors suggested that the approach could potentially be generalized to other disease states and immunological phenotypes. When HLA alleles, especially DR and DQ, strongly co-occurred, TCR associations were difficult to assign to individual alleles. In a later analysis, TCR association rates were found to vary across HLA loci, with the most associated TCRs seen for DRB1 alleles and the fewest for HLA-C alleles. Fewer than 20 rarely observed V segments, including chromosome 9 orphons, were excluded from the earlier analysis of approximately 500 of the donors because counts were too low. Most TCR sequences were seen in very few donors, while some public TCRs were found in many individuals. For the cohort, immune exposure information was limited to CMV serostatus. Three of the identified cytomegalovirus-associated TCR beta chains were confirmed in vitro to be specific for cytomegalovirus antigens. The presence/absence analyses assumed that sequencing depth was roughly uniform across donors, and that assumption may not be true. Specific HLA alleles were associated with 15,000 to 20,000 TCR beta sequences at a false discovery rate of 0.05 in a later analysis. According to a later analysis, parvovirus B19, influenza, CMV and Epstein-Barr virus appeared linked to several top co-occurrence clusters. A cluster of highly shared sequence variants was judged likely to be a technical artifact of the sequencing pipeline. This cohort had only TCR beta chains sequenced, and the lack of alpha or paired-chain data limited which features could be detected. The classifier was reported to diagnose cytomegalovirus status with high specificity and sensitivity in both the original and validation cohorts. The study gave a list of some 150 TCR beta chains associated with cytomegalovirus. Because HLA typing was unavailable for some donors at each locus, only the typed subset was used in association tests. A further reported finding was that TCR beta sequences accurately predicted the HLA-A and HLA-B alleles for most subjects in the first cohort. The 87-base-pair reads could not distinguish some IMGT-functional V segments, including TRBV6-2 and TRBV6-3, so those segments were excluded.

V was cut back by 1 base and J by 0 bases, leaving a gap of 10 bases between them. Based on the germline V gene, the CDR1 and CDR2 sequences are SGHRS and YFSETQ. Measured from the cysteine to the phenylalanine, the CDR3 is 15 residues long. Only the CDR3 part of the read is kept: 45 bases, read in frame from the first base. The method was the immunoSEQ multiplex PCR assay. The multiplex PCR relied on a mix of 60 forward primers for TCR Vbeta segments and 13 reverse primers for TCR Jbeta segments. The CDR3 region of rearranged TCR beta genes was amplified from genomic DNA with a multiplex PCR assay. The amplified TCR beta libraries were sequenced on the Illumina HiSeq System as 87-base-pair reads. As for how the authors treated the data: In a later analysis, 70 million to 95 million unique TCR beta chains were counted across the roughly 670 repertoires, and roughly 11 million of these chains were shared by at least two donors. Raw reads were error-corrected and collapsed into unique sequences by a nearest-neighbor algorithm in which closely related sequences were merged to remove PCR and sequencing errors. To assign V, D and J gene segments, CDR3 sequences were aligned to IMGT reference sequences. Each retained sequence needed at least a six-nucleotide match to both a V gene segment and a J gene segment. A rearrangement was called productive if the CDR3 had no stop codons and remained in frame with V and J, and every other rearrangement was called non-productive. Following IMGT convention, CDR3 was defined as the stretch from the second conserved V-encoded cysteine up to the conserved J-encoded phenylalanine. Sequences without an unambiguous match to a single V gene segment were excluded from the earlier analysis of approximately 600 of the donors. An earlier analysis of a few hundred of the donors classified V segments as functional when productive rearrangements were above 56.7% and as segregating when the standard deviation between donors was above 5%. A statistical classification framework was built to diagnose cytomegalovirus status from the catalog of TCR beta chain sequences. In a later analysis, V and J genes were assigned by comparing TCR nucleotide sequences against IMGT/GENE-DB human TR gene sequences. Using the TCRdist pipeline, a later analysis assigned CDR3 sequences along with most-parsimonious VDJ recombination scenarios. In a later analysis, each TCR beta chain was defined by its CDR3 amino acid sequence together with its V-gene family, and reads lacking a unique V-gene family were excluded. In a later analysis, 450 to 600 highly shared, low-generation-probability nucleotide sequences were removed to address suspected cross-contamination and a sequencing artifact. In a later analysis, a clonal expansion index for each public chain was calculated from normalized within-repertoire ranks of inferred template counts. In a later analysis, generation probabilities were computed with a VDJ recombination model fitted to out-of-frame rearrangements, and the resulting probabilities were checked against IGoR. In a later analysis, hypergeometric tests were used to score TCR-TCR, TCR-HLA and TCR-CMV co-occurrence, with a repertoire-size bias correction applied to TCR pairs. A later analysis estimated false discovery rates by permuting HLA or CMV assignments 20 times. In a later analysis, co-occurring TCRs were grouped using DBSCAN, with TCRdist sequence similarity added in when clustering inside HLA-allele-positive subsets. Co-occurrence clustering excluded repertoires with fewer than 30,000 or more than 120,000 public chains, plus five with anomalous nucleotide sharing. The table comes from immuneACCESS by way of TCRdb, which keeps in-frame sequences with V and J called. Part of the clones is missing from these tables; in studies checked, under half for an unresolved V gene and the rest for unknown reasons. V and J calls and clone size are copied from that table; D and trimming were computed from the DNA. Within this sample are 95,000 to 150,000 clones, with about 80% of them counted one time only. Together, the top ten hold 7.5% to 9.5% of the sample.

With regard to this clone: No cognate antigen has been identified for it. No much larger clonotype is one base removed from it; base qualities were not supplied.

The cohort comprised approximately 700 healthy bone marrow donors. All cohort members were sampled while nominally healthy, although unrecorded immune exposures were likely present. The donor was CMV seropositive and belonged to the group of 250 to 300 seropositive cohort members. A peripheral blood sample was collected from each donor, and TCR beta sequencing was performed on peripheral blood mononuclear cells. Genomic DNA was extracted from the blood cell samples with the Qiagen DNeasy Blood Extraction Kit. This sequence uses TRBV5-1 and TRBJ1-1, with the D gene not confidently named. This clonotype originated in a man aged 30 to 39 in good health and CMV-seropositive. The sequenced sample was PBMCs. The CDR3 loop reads CASSLSEYMNTEAFF. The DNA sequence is TGCGCCAGCAGCTTGTCGGAGTACATGAACACTGAAGCTTTCTTT.